The following is a T cell receptor beta chain sequence with its context. Its antigen remains unknown. The data derive from a study of cytomegalovirus exposure and HLA in healthy donors. Study-level points and caveats: Fewer than 20,000 TCR beta sequences were associated with HLA alleles at 0.05 false discovery rate in a later analysis.

The PCR made use of 60 Vbeta and 13 Jbeta primers. Profiled with immunoSEQ multiplex PCR; TCRdb holds only in-frame clones, not every one. The sample holds about 190,000 clones; around 86% are singletons and the top ten take about 5.7%. CDR1 is SGDLS and CDR2 is YYNGEE in the germline V gene. The CDR3 sequence is 15 residues long. Trimming left V 0 bases short and J 3 bases short, with 12 bases between. Sequenced input: PBMCs. The chain carries TRBV9 and TRBJ1-2; tentatively, D is TRBD1 (6 bases). This clonotype was sampled from a man in his forties in good health and CMV-seropositive. The CDR3: CASSVVSGGDYGYTF. CDR3 sequence (DNA): TGTGCCAGCAGCGTAGTTTCGGGGGGCGACTATGGCTACACCTTC.